Listed here are 29 T cell receptor beta chains from one sample, sequenced in a study of technical replicates of blood from a few donors. Generated by immunoSEQ multiplex PCR, the TCRdb table keeps only in-frame clones and is missing some. Among some 49,000 clones listed, 80% to 95% were seen once. Material: PBMCs. Receptor source: a human donor in good health. Some clones in this sample may be carry-over from other donors' samples.

The rearrangement joins TRBV7-8 to TRBJ2-5; 8 bases align to TRBD1. The CDR3 covers 15 residues. V lost 5 bases, J lost 1 base, and 6 bases stayed unmatched. CDR1 and CDR2 from the germline V gene are SGHVS and FQNEAQ. The CDR3 DNA reads as TGTGCCAGCAGCCTCGGGACAGGCTTCCAAGAGACCCAGTACTTC. Protein sequence: CASSLGTGFQETQYF.

This chain connects TRBV18 to TRBJ1-5, with TRBD1 identical over 8 bases. V shed 2 bases and J 6 bases; nucleotides not matched to a gene: 15. CDR3 length equals 18 residues. Per germline, CDR1 KGHSH and CDR2 LQKENI. The CDR3 nucleotides read TGTGCCAGCTCACCATTTACTCCTGGAACAGGGGGTAGTCAGCCCCAGCATTTT. Its protein product is CASSPFTPGTGGSQPQHF.

The CDR3 nucleotides are TGCGCCAGCAGAAGAACAGGGGCGGCGCCGATGGAGACCCAGTACTTC. Protein: CASRRTGAAPMETQYF. The chain recombines TRBV4-3 with TRBJ2-5, with 7 bases lining up with TRBD1. The V segment lost 6 bases and the J segment 5 bases; nucleotides outside the gene matches: 15. CDR3 length: 16 amino acids. Germline V CDR1 and CDR2: LGHNA, YSLEER.

The chain has TRBV5-4 and TRBJ1-2; a possible D gene is TRBD1 (6 bases). Germline loops: CDR1 SGHNT, CDR2 YYREEE (reference sequence). This CDR3 region has 15 residues. The ends were cut back, 2 bases at V and 4 bases at J, with 15 bases in the middle. In DNA, the CDR3 is TGTGCCAGCAGCTTAATGGGGGCGCCTGGCTATGGCTACACCTTC. Protein: CASSLMGAPGYGYTF.

The chain uses TRBV6-1 and TRBJ1-5, with D hard to call. V was trimmed by 3 bases and J by 0 bases, leaving 6 bases between them. Germline V gives CDR1 MNHNS, CDR2 SASEGT. This CDR3 has 14 residues. The CDR3, as DNA: TGTGCCAGCAGTGACAGATTTAGCAATCAGCCCCAGCATTTT. Its translation: CASSDRFSNQPQHF.

The count of this clone is one. The gene calls are TRBV6-1 and TRBJ1-5; possibly TRBD1 for D (5 bases). V dropped 3 bases and J dropped 13 bases, with 10 bases sitting between them. This CDR3 has 11 amino acids. The germline V gene has CDR1 MNHNS and CDR2 SASEGT. Here the CDR3 reads CASSDLQGQHF. Here the CDR3 DNA reads TGTGCCAGCAGTGACCTCCAGGGACAGCATTTT.

This clone was seen only once. This chain joins TRBV27 and TRBJ2-3; 7 bases fit TRBD1. V dropped 5 bases and J dropped 10; count of bases not matched to a gene: 18. The germline V gene encodes CDR1 MNHEY and CDR2 SMNVEV (reference sequence). The CDR3 totals 16 residues. The chain's CDR3 is CASSLNRGRPDPPQYF. As DNA, the CDR3 is TGTGCCAGCAGTCTGAACAGGGGCCGCCCGGATCCCCCGCAGTATTTT.

This chain joins TRBV6-5 and TRBJ2-4; 9 bases are a match to TRBD1. The germline gives CDR1 MNHEY, CDR2 SVGAGI. The CDR3 runs 14 residues. After removal of 5 bases from V and 6 bases from J, the junction contained 5 bases not matched to a gene. The DNA of the CDR3 is TGTGCCAGCAGTACAGGGGGCGCGACAAACATTCAGTACTTC. This translates into CASSTGGATNIQYF.

This clone was picked up one time. The V call is TRBV7-9, the J call TRBJ1-3; no definite D call. Germline V gives CDR1 SEHNR, CDR2 FQNEAQ (reference sequence). The V and J ends lost 3 bases and 0 bases respectively, with 9 bases between them. CDR3 length: 15 residues. CDR3 region: CASSFDTRSGNTIYF. DNA for the CDR3: TGTGCCAGCAGCTTCGACACCCGCTCTGGAAACACCATATATTTT.

The rearrangement uses TRBV5-1 and TRBJ1-1; possible D gene TRBD1, 5 bases. Germline V lookup: CDR1 SGHRS, CDR2 YFSETQ. Between the trimmed V and J ends, which lost 0 bases and 1 base, there was a span of 10 bases. This CDR3 contains 15 residues. DNA of the CDR3: TGCGCCAGCAGCTTGGAGGGGCAGGGGAACACTGAAGCTTTCTTT. As protein: CASSLEGQGNTEAFF.

The rearrangement links TRBV14 to TRBJ2-7; D might be TRBD2 (6 bases). Germline CDR1 and CDR2: SGHDN and FVKESK. The CDR3 loop spans 14 amino acids. V was clipped by 1 base and J by 6 bases, with 13 bases between them. The DNA of the CDR3 is TGTGCCAGCAGCCAAGCACAGAGTAGCGGCGAGCAGTACTTC. This translates into CASSQAQSSGEQYF.

J is TRBJ2-2 and V is TRBV11-2; 8 positions match TRBD2. This CDR3 region has 17 residues. The junction had 11 bases not matched to a gene; V was cut back by 3 bases and J by 5 bases. Germline lookup yields CDR1 SGHAT and CDR2 FQNNGV. CDR3 sequence: CASSFPLGTSRTGELFF. CDR3 coding DNA: TGTGCCAGCAGCTTCCCCCTCGGGACTAGTAGGACCGGGGAGCTGTTTTTT.

This sequence joins TRBV4-2 and TRBJ2-3; TRBD2 matches 13 bases. Per germline, CDR1 LGHNA and CDR2 YNFKEQ. V was clipped by 2 bases and J by 4 bases; unmatched bases: 6. This CDR3 is 17 amino acids long. CDR3 protein: CASSQQLAGGSADTQYF. As DNA, the CDR3 is TGTGCCAGCAGCCAACAACTAGCGGGGGGGAGCGCAGATACGCAGTATTTT.

The chain uses TRBV15 and TRBJ2-7; 9 bases map to TRBD1. The CDR3 is made up of 15 amino acids. J was trimmed by 4 bases and V by 0 bases; bases with no gene match: 4. Germline V gene lookup returns CDR1 LNHNV and CDR2 YYDKDF (reference sequence). In DNA, the CDR3 is TGTGCCACCAGCAGAGATGTAGACAGGGGGTACGAGCAGTACTTC. Encoded protein: CATSRDVDRGYEQYF.

This clone appeared a single time. The CDR3 bases are TGTGCCAGCAACCTAGCGGGAGGTGACTCCTACAATGAGCAGTTCTTC. Encoded protein: CASNLAGGDSYNEQFF. The chain joins TRBV11-2 to TRBJ2-1; 11 nucleotides match TRBD2. This CDR3 has 16 residues. With 7 bases clipped from V and 0 bases from J, the junction kept 5 bases outside the gene matches. Germline CDR1 and CDR2: SGHAT and FQNNGV.

The sample holds a few counts of this clone. The J gene is TRBJ1-1, the V gene TRBV6-5; possibly TRBD1 for D (5 bases). Germline CDR1 MNHEY, CDR2 SVGAGI. Trimming removed 2 bases at V and 1 base at J, with 11 bases between. The CDR3 has 15 residues. The CDR3 is CASSYRGIANTEAFF. The CDR3 nucleotides read TGTGCCAGCAGTTACAGGGGTATCGCGAACACTGAAGCTTTCTTT.

The V call is TRBV7-9, the J call TRBJ2-7; perhaps TRBD1 as D (6 bases). Germline V gene data show CDR1 as SEHNR and CDR2 as FQNEAQ (reference sequence). V lost 8 bases and J lost 0, with 11 bases in between. The CDR3 is 13 amino acids. This CDR3 reads CASGTQGSYEQYF. The CDR3 DNA sequence: TGTGCCAGCGGGACACAGGGCTCCTACGAGCAGTACTTC.

The chain couples TRBV7-6 to TRBJ2-2; D may be TRBD1 (5 bases). The CDR3 totals 15 residues. In germline, CDR1 is SGHVS, CDR2 FNYEAQ. V was cut by 2 bases and J by 5 bases, with 12 bases left in between. CDR3 region: CASSLTQSGTGELFF. The CDR3, as DNA: TGTGCCAGCAGCTTAACTCAGTCAGGGACCGGGGAGCTGTTTTTT.

This sequence joins TRBV6-5 and TRBJ2-3, with 10 bases identical to TRBD2. Germline CDR1 reads MNHEY; CDR2 reads SVGAGI. The CDR3 has 14 amino acids. V shed 6 bases, J shed 8 bases, and the junction held 8 bases outside the gene matches. DNA for the CDR3: TGTGCCAGCAGGTCTAGCGGGGGTTGGGGTACGCAGTATTTT. Its translation is CASRSSGGWGTQYF.

This chain joins TRBV10-1 and TRBJ1-3; D gene ambiguous. The CDR3 loop spans 14 amino acids. The germline V gene encodes CDR1 WNHNN and CDR2 SYGVQD (reference sequence). Trimming left V 4 bases short and J 0 bases short, with 7 bases between. The CDR3 protein is CASSVSGSGNTIYF. The DNA of the CDR3 is TGCGCCAGCAGTGTGAGTGGCTCTGGAAACACCATATATTTT.

This rearrangement joins TRBV30 to TRBJ1-1; D remains ambiguous. The CDR3 extends over 16 amino acids. Germline V gene lookup returns CDR1 GTSNPN and CDR2 SVGIG (reference sequence). The V end lost 2 bases, the J end lost 1 base, and 17 bases lay between the germline ends. CDR3 region: CAWSFGVLRPNTEAFF. The CDR3 DNA reads as TGTGCCTGGAGTTTCGGGGTCCTACGACCGAACACTGAAGCTTTCTTT.

This chain joins TRBV5-1 and TRBJ2-3, with TRBD2 matching 7 bases. The CDR3 has 14 residues. Germline V gene sequence: CDR1 SGHRS, CDR2 YFSETQ. V trimming: 7 bases; J trimming: 2 bases; junction bases outside the gene matches: 7. The CDR3 loop reads CASQSGTNTDTQYF. The CDR3 DNA sequence: TGCGCCAGCCAATCCGGGACTAACACAGATACGCAGTATTTT.

J is TRBJ2-1 and V is TRBV4-1; 9 nucleotides match TRBD2. Germline assignment: CDR1 MGHRA and CDR2 YSYEKL. CDR3 length: 14 residues. CDR3 residues: CAYKRLAEYNEQFF. The CDR3 DNA sequence: TGCGCGTATAAGAGACTAGCGGAGTACAATGAGCAGTTCTTC.

J is TRBJ1-5 and V is TRBV7-8, with D perhaps matching TRBD1 (6 bases). Germline V lookup: CDR1 SGHVS, CDR2 FQNEAQ. V lost 5 bases and J 2 bases, leaving 16 bases between the germline ends. This CDR3 region has 16 residues. CDR3 sequence (DNA): TGTGCCAGCAGCCCCGACAGGCCTTGGGGCAATCAGCCCCAGCATTTT. This sequence encodes CASSPDRPWGNQPQHF. The full variable domain, in which reference TRBV7-8 and TRBJ1-5 provide the parts outside the CDR3, is GAGVSQSPRYKVAKRGQDVALRCDPISGHVSLFWYQQALGQGPEFLTYFQNEAQLDKSGLPSDRFFAERPEGSVSTLKIQRTQQEDSAVYLCASSPDRPWGNQPQHFGDGTRLSIL.

The table lists this clone with a few counts. The chain has TRBV16 and TRBJ2-7; D unresolved. Germline CDR1 reads KGHSY; CDR2 reads FQNENV. Deletions cut 0 bases from V and 4 bases from J, with 7 bases between. The CDR3 has 13 residues. The CDR3 DNA reads as TGTGCCAGCAGCCAATCGGTAGTGTACGAGCAGTACTTC. Amino acids: CASSQSVVYEQYF.

The chain recombines TRBV29-1 with TRBJ2-3; D perhaps matches TRBD2 (5 bases). The CDR3 runs 16 residues. Between the trimmed V and J ends, which lost 4 bases and 1 base, there was a span of 18 bases. CDR1 and CDR2 from the germline V gene are SQVTM and ANQGSEA. The CDR3 DNA follows: TGCAGCGTTGTCGGGCCAACGCTGGGAGGCACAGATACGCAGTATTTT. The encoded protein is CSVVGPTLGGTDTQYF.

This clone turned up a few times. The chain uses TRBV11-2 and TRBJ1-6; no definite D call. The germline V and J ends were trimmed by 4 bases and 7 bases, with 5 bases remaining between them. CDR1 and CDR2 from the germline V gene are SGHAT and FQNNGV. This CDR3 has 12 residues. The CDR3 region is CASSSGNSPLHF. As DNA, the CDR3 is TGTGCCAGCAGCTCGGGGAATTCACCCCTCCACTTT.

The J gene is TRBJ2-7, the V gene TRBV30; the match to TRBD1 covers 8 bases. Germline V gene data show CDR1 as GTSNPN and CDR2 as SVGIG (reference sequence). The CDR3 contains 12 residues. With V trimmed by 3 bases and J by 4 bases, 2 bases remained unmatched. In DNA form, the CDR3 reads TGTGCCTGGAGCGGACAGGGATACGAGCAGTACTTC. It specifies CAWSGQGYEQYF.

This chain links TRBV5-1 with TRBJ2-7; 9 bases are shared with TRBD1. There are 14 residues in the CDR3. Trimming at V came to 7 bases and at J to 5 bases, leaving 10 bases not matched to a gene. Germline loops: CDR1 SGHRS, CDR2 YFSETQ. In DNA, the CDR3 is TGCGCCAGCGGTACACAGGGGGCAGGAGACGAGCAGTACTTC. It specifies CASGTQGAGDEQYF.